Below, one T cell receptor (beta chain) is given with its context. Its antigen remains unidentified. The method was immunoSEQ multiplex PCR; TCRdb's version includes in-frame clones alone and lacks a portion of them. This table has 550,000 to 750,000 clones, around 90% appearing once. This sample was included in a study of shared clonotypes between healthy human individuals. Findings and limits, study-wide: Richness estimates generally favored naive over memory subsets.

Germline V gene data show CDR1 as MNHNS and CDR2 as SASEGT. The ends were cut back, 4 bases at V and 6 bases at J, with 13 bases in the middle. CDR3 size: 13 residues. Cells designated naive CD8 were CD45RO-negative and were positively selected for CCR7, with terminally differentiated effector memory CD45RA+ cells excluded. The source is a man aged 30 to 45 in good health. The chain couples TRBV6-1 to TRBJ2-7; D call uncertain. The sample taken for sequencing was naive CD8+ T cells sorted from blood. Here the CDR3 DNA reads TGTGCCAGCAGTGCCACCATATACCGCGAGCAGTACTTC. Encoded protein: CASSATIYREQYF.